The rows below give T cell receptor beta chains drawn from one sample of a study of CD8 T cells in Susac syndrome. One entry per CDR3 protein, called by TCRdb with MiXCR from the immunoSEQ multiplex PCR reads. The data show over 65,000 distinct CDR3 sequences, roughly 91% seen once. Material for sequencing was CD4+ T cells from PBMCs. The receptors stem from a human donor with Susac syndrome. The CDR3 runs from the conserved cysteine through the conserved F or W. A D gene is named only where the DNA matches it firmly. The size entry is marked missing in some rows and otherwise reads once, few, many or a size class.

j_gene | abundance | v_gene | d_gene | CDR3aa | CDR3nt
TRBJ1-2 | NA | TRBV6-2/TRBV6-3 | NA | CASSYSDGYTF | TGTGCCAGCAGTTACTCGGATGGCTACACCTTC
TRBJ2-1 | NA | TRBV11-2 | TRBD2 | CASSSRLAGGQYNEQFF | TGTGCCAGCAGCTCCCGACTAGCGGGGGGTCAATACAATGAGCAGTTCTTC
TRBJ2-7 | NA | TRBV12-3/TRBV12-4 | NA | CASSLSGRRYEQYF | TGTGCCAGCAGCCTCTCGGGACGGAGGTACGAGCAGTACTTC
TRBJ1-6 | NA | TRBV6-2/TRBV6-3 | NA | CASSYFRTDLNSPLHF | TGTGCCAGCAGTTATTTCCGGACAGACCTAAATTCACCCCTCCACTTT
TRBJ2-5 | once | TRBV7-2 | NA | CASSLVAGGSYQETQYF | TGTGCCAGCAGCTTGGTAGCTGGCGGCTCGTACCAAGAGACCCAGTACTTC
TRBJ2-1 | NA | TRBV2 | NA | CASNKMLVLGNNEQFF | TGTGCCAGCAATAAAATGCTAGTTTTGGGCAACAATGAGCAGTTCTTC
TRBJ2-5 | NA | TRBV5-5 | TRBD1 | CASSLVDRAETQYF | TGTGCCAGCAGCTTGGTAGACAGGGCTGAGACCCAGTACTTC
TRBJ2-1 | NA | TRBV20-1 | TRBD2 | CSAAGTSGYNEQFF | TGCAGTGCTGCCGGGACTAGCGGTTACAATGAGCAGTTCTTC
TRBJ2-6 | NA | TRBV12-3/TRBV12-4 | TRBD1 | CASSSNYGTGGTGANVLTF | TGTGCCAGCAGCTCCAACTACGGGACAGGGGGGACTGGGGCCAACGTCCTGACTTTC
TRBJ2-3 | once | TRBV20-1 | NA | CSARFRGTDTQYF | TGCAGTGCTAGATTCCGGGGGACAGATACGCAGTATTTT
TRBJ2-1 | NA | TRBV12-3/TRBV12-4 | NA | CASSLRQTLYNEQFF | TGTGCCAGCAGTCTGAGACAGACCCTATACAATGAGCAGTTCTTC
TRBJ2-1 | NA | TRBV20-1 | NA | CSARDPTEGYNEQFF | TGCAGTGCTAGAGATCCGACCGAGGGCTACAATGAGCAGTTCTTC
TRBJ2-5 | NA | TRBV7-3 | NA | CASSPGGGGRETQYF | TGTGCCAGCAGCCCCGGCGGCGGGGGCCGGGAGACCCAGTACTTC
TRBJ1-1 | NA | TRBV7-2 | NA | CASRKGGLRNTEVFF | TGTGCCAGCAGGAAGGGGGGGCTAAGGAACACTGAAGTTTTCTTT
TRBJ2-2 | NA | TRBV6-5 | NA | CASRRTQWGGGELFF | TGTGCCAGCAGGCGAACACAATGGGGTGGCGGGGAGCTGTTTTTT
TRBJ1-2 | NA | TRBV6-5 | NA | CATKGQANYGYTF | TGTGCCACCAAAGGCCAGGCTAACTATGGCTACACCTTC